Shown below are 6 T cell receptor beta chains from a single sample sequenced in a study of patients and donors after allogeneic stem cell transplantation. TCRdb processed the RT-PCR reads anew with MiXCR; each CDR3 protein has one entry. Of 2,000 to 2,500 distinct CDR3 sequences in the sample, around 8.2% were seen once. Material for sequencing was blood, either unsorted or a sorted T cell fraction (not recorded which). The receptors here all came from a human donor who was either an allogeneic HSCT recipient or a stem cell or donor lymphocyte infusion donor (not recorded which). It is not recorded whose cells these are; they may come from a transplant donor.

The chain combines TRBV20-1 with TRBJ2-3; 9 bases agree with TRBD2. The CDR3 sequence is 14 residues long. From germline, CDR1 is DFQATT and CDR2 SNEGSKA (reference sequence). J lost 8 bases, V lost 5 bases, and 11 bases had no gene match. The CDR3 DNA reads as TGCAGTGCTGGCTCTCAGCGGGAGGATGGTACGCAGTATTTT. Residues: CSAGSQREDGTQYF.

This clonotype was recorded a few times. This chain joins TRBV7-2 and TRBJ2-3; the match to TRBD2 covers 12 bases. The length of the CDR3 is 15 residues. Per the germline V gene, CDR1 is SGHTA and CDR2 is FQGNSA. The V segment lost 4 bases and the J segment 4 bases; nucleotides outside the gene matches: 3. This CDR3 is CASSYTSGRPDTQYF. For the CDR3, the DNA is TGTGCCAGCAGCTATACTAGCGGGAGGCCAGATACGCAGTATTTT. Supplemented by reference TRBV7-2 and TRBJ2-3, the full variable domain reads GAGVSQSPSNKVTEKGKDVELRCDPISGHTALYWYRQSLGQGLEFLIYFQGNSAPDKSGLPSDRFSAERTGGSVSTLTIQRTQQEDSAVYLCASSYTSGRPDTQYFGPGTRLTVL.

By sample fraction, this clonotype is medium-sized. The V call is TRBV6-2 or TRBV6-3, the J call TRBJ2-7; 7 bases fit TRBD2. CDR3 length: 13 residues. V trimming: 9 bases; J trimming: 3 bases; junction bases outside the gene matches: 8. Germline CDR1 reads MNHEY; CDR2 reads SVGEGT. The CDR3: CASQRGAFYEQYF. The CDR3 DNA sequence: TGTGCCAGTCAGCGGGGAGCCTTCTACGAGCAGTACTTC.

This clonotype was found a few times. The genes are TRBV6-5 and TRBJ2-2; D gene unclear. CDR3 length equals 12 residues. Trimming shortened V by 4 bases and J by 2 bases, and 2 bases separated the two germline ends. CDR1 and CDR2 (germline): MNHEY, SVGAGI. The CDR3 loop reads CASSSNTGELFF. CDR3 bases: TGTGCCAGCAGTTCCAACACCGGGGAGCTGTTTTTT.

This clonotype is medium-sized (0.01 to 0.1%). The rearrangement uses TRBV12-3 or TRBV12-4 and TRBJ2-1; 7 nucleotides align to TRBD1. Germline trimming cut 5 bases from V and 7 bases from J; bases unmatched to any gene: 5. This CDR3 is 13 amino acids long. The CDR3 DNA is TGTGCCAGCAGTAAGGGACAGACAAATGAGCAGTTCTTC. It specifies CASSKGQTNEQFF.

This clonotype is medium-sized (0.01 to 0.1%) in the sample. The CDR3 spells CASSYPGTVNTEAFF. The CDR3 DNA reads as TGTGCCAGCAGCTATCCCGGGACTGTGAACACTGAAGCTTTCTTT. V gene TRBV5-6 combines with J gene TRBJ1-1, with a tentative D call TRBD1 (5 bases). This CDR3 has 15 residues. V was trimmed by 3 bases and J by 0 bases, leaving 12 bases between them. The germline CDR1 and CDR2 sequences are SGHDT and YYEEEE.